The 17 T cell receptor beta chains presented below share a single source sample, sequenced in a study of blood T cell repertoires in COVID-19. TCRdb keeps only in-frame clones here, not all; method: immunoSEQ multiplex PCR. The sample lists about 280,000 clones, roughly 87% occurring once. The sequenced sample was peripheral blood. These receptors all come from a man aged 18 to 30 with active or convalescent COVID-19.

CDR3 region: CASSQTGTGHYGYTF. CDR3 in DNA: TGCGCCAGCAGCCAGACCGGGACAGGTCACTATGGCTACACCTTC. V usage is TRBV4-3 and J usage is TRBJ1-2, with 8 bases matching TRBD1. The germline V gene encodes CDR1 LGHNA and CDR2 YSLEER. The CDR3 loop spans 15 amino acids. The ends lost 3 bases at V and 3 bases at J; junction bases unmatched: 6.

This rearrangement joins TRBV7-3 to TRBJ2-1; 8 bases map to TRBD2. With V trimmed by 5 bases and J by 5 bases, 5 bases remained unmatched. The CDR3 length is 14 residues. The germline V gene has CDR1 SGHTA and CDR2 FQGTGA. The CDR3 spells CASSPLRGDNEQFF. The CDR3 DNA reads TGTGCCAGCAGCCCCCTGCGGGGGGACAATGAGCAGTTCTTC.

The chain has TRBV5-1 and TRBJ1-1; TRBD1 matches at 8 bases. The V and J ends lost 3 bases and 4 bases, in that order; junction bases with no gene match: 8. Per germline, CDR1 SGHRS and CDR2 YFSETQ. CDR3 size: 15 residues. As DNA, the CDR3 is TGCGCCAGCAGCTCCGGACAGGGCGATATCACTGAAGCTTTCTTT. Translated, it gives CASSSGQGDITEAFF.

V and J are TRBV5-8 and TRBJ1-1; D is ambiguous. The germline V and J ends were trimmed by 1 base and 6 bases, with 4 bases remaining between them. The germline V gene has CDR1 SGHTS and CDR2 YDEGEE. The CDR3 is made up of 11 amino acids. The CDR3 DNA sequence: TGTGCCAGCAGCTTGTCTCCTGAAGCTTTCTTT. This translates into CASSLSPEAFF. Drawing the rest from reference TRBV5-8 and TRBJ1-1, the complete variable domain is EAGVTQSPTHLIKTRGQQATLRCSPISGHTSVYWYQQALGLGLQFLLWYDEGEERNRGNFPPRFSGRQFPNYSSELNVNALELEDSALYLCASSLSPEAFFGQGTRLTVV.

The genes are TRBV5-6 and TRBJ2-7; TRBD1 aligns across 12 bases. Germline V lookup: CDR1 SGHDT, CDR2 YYEEEE. V dropped 4 bases and J dropped 7; count of bases not matched to a gene: 12. This CDR3 comprises 16 residues. The CDR3: CASSAIPGQGAGEQYF. CDR3 coding DNA: TGTGCCAGCAGCGCGATTCCGGGACAGGGGGCGGGGGAGCAGTACTTC.

V is TRBV7-8 and J is TRBJ2-5; D is perhaps TRBD1 (5 bases). The CDR3 extends over 13 amino acids. With 0 bases removed from V and 9 bases from J, the gap between germline ends came to 11 bases. Germline CDR1 and CDR2: SGHVS and FQNEAQ. DNA for the CDR3: TGTGCCAGCAGCTTAGCGGGGCCTGAGGCCCAGTACTTC. Protein product: CASSLAGPEAQYF.

A remark on this clone: The sample has other DNA sequences that encode this CDR3 too. The chain has TRBV19 and TRBJ2-1; D is unresolved. V gave up 3 bases and J gave up 6 bases, with 6 bases separating them. Germline CDR1 and CDR2: LNHDA and SQIVND (reference sequence). The CDR3 contains 12 residues. CDR3 sequence: CASSIRRNEQFF. CDR3 in DNA: TGTGCCAGTAGTATCCGTCGCAATGAGCAGTTCTTC.

CDR3 region: CASSQVPAGKETQYF. The CDR3 DNA sequence: TGTGCCAGCAGCCAAGTGCCAGCGGGGAAGGAGACCCAGTACTTC. V and J are TRBV3-1 (or the pseudogene TRBV3-2) and TRBJ2-5, with 7 bases that match TRBD2. This CDR3 has 15 amino acids. With 1 base clipped from V and 5 bases from J, the junction kept 7 bases outside the gene matches. Germline V gene data show CDR1 as LGHDT and CDR2 as YNNKEL (reference sequence).

This chain uses TRBV27 with TRBJ2-5, with 9 positions matching TRBD1. Germline CDR1 reads MNHEY; CDR2 reads SMNVEV (reference sequence). This CDR3 contains 15 residues. Losses at the gene ends were 5 bases for V and 2 bases for J; bases not matched to a gene: 6. The CDR3 DNA reads as TGTGCCAGCAGTACCTACAGGGGGCGTCAAGAGACCCAGTACTTC. Translation gives CASSTYRGRQETQYF.

The chain couples TRBV24-1 to TRBJ2-2; D may be TRBD1 (6 bases). This CDR3 contains 12 residues. Looked up from germline, CDR1 is KGHDR and CDR2 is SFDVKD. Between the trimmed V and J ends, which lost 9 bases and 5 bases, there was a span of 9 bases. The CDR3 coding sequence is TGTGCCACCGGAGACAGGACCGGGGAGCTGTTTTTT. It translates to CATGDRTGELFF.

V is TRBV6-5 and J is TRBJ2-1; the match to TRBD2 covers 10 bases. The V and J ends lost 6 bases and 7 bases, in that order; junction bases with no gene match: 9. Germline CDR1 MNHEY, CDR2 SVGAGI. This CDR3 is 15 amino acids long. Here the CDR3 DNA reads TGTGCCAGCAGGACCAGCGGGGGGGCCGGGAATGAGCAGTTCTTC. Translation gives CASRTSGGAGNEQFF.

The V call is TRBV7-2, the J call TRBJ2-4; D is possibly TRBD2 (7 bases). The CDR3 has 16 residues. Germline V gives CDR1 SGHTA, CDR2 FQGNSA. Trimming shortened V by 5 bases and J by 6 bases, and 20 bases separated the two germline ends. DNA of the CDR3: TGTGCCAGCAGCCTCGGGAGCCCGGGGGGCAGAAACATTCAGTACTTC. Protein sequence: CASSLGSPGGRNIQYF.

This chain connects TRBV19 to TRBJ1-5; 8 bases line up with TRBD1. Germline V gene data show CDR1 as LNHDA and CDR2 as SQIVND (reference sequence). J gave up 5 bases and V 3 bases, and 6 bases lay outside the gene matches. This CDR3 is built from 15 residues. DNA of the CDR3: TGTGCCAGTAGTATTTTGACAGGGGTATATCAGCCCCAGCATTTT. Translated: CASSILTGVYQPQHF.

The chain combines TRBV19 with TRBJ1-6; 8 positions match TRBD1. Germline loops: CDR1 LNHDA, CDR2 SQIVND (reference sequence). The length of the CDR3 is 14 residues. J gave up 9 bases and V 6 bases, and 7 bases lay outside the gene matches. The CDR3 is CASSQDRGGSPLHF. CDR3 DNA: TGTGCCAGTAGCCAAGACAGGGGAGGTTCACCCCTCCACTTT.

The chain employs TRBV2 and TRBJ1-3; D is uncertain. The germline V gene has CDR1 SNHLY and CDR2 FYNNEI. V dropped 0 bases and J dropped 0 bases, with 9 bases sitting between them. The CDR3 consists of 16 residues. CDR3 loop: CASSEAGAYSGNTIYF. The DNA of the CDR3 is TGTGCCAGCAGTGAAGCGGGAGCTTACTCTGGAAACACCATATATTTT. The full variable domain, completed using reference TRBV2 and TRBJ1-3, is EPEVTQTPSHQVTQMGQEVILRCVPISNHLYFYWYRQILGQKVEFLVSFYNNEISEKSEIFDDQFSVERPDGSNFTLKIRSTKLEDSAMYFCASSEAGAYSGNTIYFGEGSWLTVV.

This sequence joins TRBV7-3 and TRBJ2-3; possible D gene TRBD1, 5 bases. V lost 2 bases, J lost 3 bases, and 9 bases lay in between. The germline gives CDR1 SGHTA, CDR2 FQGTGA. This CDR3 is 14 amino acids long. The CDR3 sequence: CASSLGRVTDTQYF. DNA of the CDR3: TGTGCCAGCAGCTTAGGCAGGGTAACAGATACGCAGTATTTT.

The V gene is TRBV4-1, the J gene TRBJ1-5; D is unclear. Trimming removed 1 base from V and 3 bases from J, with 4 bases in between. CDR3 length equals 13 residues. Germline CDR1 MGHRA, CDR2 YSYEKL. DNA of the CDR3: TGCGCCAGCAGCCAAGTAAACAATCAGCCCCAGCATTTT. Its translation is CASSQVNNQPQHF.